The clone carrying this T cell receptor beta chain was counted many times. This record comes from a study of CD8 T cells in ankylosing spondylitis. TCRdb reanalysed the 5' RACE reads using MiXCR and keeps one entry per CDR3 protein. The data show roughly 230,000 distinct CDR3 sequences, about 11% seen once. The sample taken for sequencing was blood, either unsorted or a sorted T cell fraction (not recorded which). This TCR was sampled from a male donor with ankylosing spondylitis or in good health (not recorded which).

CDR3 amino acids: CASRVPGPNQPQHF. The CDR3 DNA is TGTGCCAGCAGGGTACCGGGGCCCAATCAGCCCCAGCATTTT. The chain has TRBV2 and TRBJ1-5; D is possibly TRBD1 (5 bases). Trimming removed 6 bases at V and 3 bases at J, with 12 bases between. The CDR3 contains 14 residues. Germline lookup yields CDR1 SNHLY and CDR2 FYNNEI.